The clone carrying this TCR beta chain has just a few counts. The authors prepared the TCRbeta library with unique molecular identifiers. TCRdb reprocessed the PCR reads with MiXCR, giving one entry per CDR3 protein. This table has around 600,000 distinct CDR3 sequences, approximately 15% appearing once. This entry comes from a study of T-cell reconstitution after alpha-beta-depleted transplantation in children. There are 16 residues in the CDR3. V gave up 5 bases and J gave up 5 bases, with 21 bases separating them. From germline, CDR1 is SGHVS and CDR2 FNYEAQ. Sequenced material: PBMCs from the stem cell graft donor, taken from the stem cell graft. The chain recombines TRBV7-6 with TRBJ2-5; D possibly uses TRBD1 or TRBD2 (5 bases each). The clonotype comes from a human donor who donated a stem cell graft to a child with acute myeloid leukemia. This chain's CDR3 is CASSQPGPISGETQYF. The CDR3 DNA reads as TGTGCCAGCAGCCAACCGGGACCCATAAGTGGGGAGACCCAGTACTTC.